This T cell receptor (beta chain) came from a study of PD-L1 blockade in urothelial cancer. Study details: Intravenous atezolizumab, 1,200 mg every 3 weeks, was begun by patients in about 2014. Study patients had been treated with 0 to 3 previous chemotherapy regimens. Counts from blood samples showed a median of about 150,000 T cells. Regarding the study as a whole: It was durable-benefit patients whose tumor-associated blood clones expanded more at 3 weeks.

About this clone: Its antigen is still unknown. A junction end diverges from the germline sequence, so it may reflect a read error.

Method: immunoSEQ multiplex PCR; TCRdb's copy keeps in-frame clones and lacks some. This sample has approximately 40,000 clones; approximately 86% occur once, and the top ten carry roughly 24%. Time point noted: peripheral blood 6 weeks after treatment start. Per germline, CDR1 SSHAT and CDR2 FNYEAQ (reference sequence). This CDR3 has 17 amino acids. This clonotype was obtained from a man between 60 and 75 years old with urothelial cancer. This chain joins TRBV7-7 and TRBJ2-1, with 14 bases aligning to TRBD2. Sequenced here: PBMCs, sampled around atezolizumab (anti-PD-L1) treatment. CDR3 nucleotide sequence: TGTGCTAGCAGCCCTGGACTAGCGGGGGGTACTCGGAATGAGCAGTTCTTC. Translation: CASSPGLAGGTRNEQFF.